These 15 T cell receptor beta chains share one sample of origin, sequenced in a study of vaccination effects on CD4 cells after COVID-19 (dated by TCRdb to 2021 to 2024). The library was built by means of the immunoSEQ multiplex PCR assay. Imported from immuneACCESS, the table was reduced by TCRdb to in-frame sequences with V and J called. These copies leave out some clones; in studies compared against another copy, an unresolved V gene accounts for under half, and the cause of the remainder is not known. The sample contains tens of thousands of clones, around 73% of them found a single time. The biggest ten clones account for about 2% of the sample. After about 9 days of culture, CD4+ T cells were isolated with the EasySep CD4+ T cell isolation kit. Each participant got two doses of an mRNA SARS-CoV-2 vaccine, either BNT162b2 or mRNA-1273. No antigen is known for these receptors. This sample comprised CD4+ T cells from PBMCs cultured without peptide, obtained after COVID-19 vaccination. These receptors came from a human donor who received a COVID-19 vaccine.

This clone appeared a few times. The chain couples TRBV24-1 to TRBJ2-2, with no clear D. Trimming left V 4 bases short and J 6 bases short, with 5 bases between. The CDR3 has 12 residues. Per germline, CDR1 KGHDR and CDR2 SFDVKD. This CDR3 is CATSDRPGELFF. CDR3 coding DNA: TGTGCCACCAGTGACCGCCCCGGGGAGCTGTTTTTT.

Only a few counts were recorded for this clone. The rearrangement joins TRBV28 to TRBJ2-3; D is tentatively TRBD1 or TRBD2 (6 bases each). This CDR3 spans 15 amino acids. Trimming pared 4 bases from V and 0 bases from J, leaving 11 bases between. Germline lookup yields CDR1 MDHEN and CDR2 SYDVKM. CDR3 DNA sequence: TGTGCCAGCAGTTACGGGGGCCTTAGCACAGATACGCAGTATTTT. It translates to CASSYGGLSTDTQYF.

This clone showed up just once. The chain combines TRBV14 with TRBJ1-2; TRBD1 matches 10 bases. Germline V gives CDR1 SGHDN, CDR2 FVKESK. V was pared by 4 bases and J by 4 bases, with 6 bases of the junction left unmatched. This CDR3 spans 15 amino acids. CDR3 loop: CASSPQTGGGYGYTF. CDR3 nucleotides: TGTGCCAGCAGCCCCCAGACAGGGGGCGGCTATGGCTACACCTTC.

The chain joins TRBV2 to TRBJ2-5, with D tentatively TRBD1 or TRBD2 (6 bases each). Trimming stripped 1 base from V and 7 bases from J, with 13 bases between. This CDR3 spans 14 amino acids. CDR1 SNHLY and CDR2 FYNNEI come from the germline V gene. Written as DNA, the CDR3 is TGTGCCAGCAGTGAAGAGCAGGGGCGGGGGACCCAGTACTTC. Translating it yields CASSEEQGRGTQYF.

DNA for the CDR3: TGCAGCGGGGACAGGGATTCCTACAATGAGCAGTTCTTC. Translating gives CSGDRDSYNEQFF. This chain joins TRBV29-1 and TRBJ2-1; the match to TRBD1 covers 9 bases. CDR3 length equals 13 residues. Looked up from germline, CDR1 is SQVTM and CDR2 is ANQGSEA. After removal of 7 bases from V and 1 base from J, the junction contained 2 bases not matched to a gene.

This clone came up a few times. The rearrangement links TRBV2 to TRBJ2-7; tentatively, D is TRBD1 or TRBD2 (5 bases each). V shed 3 bases and J shed 6 bases, with 15 bases lying between them. CDR1 is SNHLY, CDR2 FYNNEI, per germline. This CDR3 has 14 residues. The DNA for the CDR3 is TGTGCCAGCAGTGAGGCAGGGACCTCTAGCGAGCAGTACGTC. Translated: CASSEAGTSSEQYV.

This clone showed up just a few times. This rearrangement joins TRBV9 to TRBJ2-2, with D unclear. The CDR3 covers 15 residues. Trimming took 5 bases from V and 5 from J, leaving 16 bases between them. Germline values: CDR1 SGDLS, CDR2 YYNGEE. The chain's CDR3 is CASSADPFETGELFF. The CDR3 DNA follows: TGTGCCAGCAGTGCGGACCCCTTTGAAACCGGGGAGCTGTTTTTT.

V usage is TRBV15 and J usage is TRBJ2-1, with D hard to call. The CDR3 extends over 15 amino acids. The V end lost 6 bases, the J end lost 0 bases, and 12 bases lay between the germline ends. Germline V CDR1 and CDR2: LNHNV, YYDKDF (reference sequence). As DNA, the CDR3 is TGTGCCACCAGTTTGACGTCTAGCTCCTACAATGAGCAGTTCTTC. This translates into CATSLTSSSYNEQFF.

This chain uses TRBV3-1 (or the pseudogene TRBV3-2) with TRBJ1-2; 10 bases map to TRBD1. V shed 1 base and J 8 bases; nucleotides not matched to a gene: 1. This CDR3 has 13 amino acids. Germline V CDR1 and CDR2: LGHDT, YNNKEL (reference sequence). Written as DNA, the CDR3 is TGTGCCAGCAGCCAAGGGGACAGGGGCGGCTACACCTTC. Protein sequence: CASSQGDRGGYTF.

This chain connects TRBV6-1 to TRBJ1-5; the D is unclear. V lost 0 bases and J lost 7, with 13 bases in between. The CDR3 is 15 residues long. Germline CDR1 reads MNHNS; CDR2 reads SASEGT. This CDR3 is CASSEALGFGQPQHF. The CDR3 region has the DNA TGTGCCAGCAGTGAAGCGTTGGGTTTTGGCCAGCCCCAGCATTTT.

This sequence joins TRBV7-8 and TRBJ2-2, with 10 bases fitting TRBD2. The CDR3 spans 17 residues. Germline trimming cut 2 bases from V and 5 bases from J; bases unmatched to any gene: 8. Germline loops: CDR1 SGHVS, CDR2 FQNEAQ. This chain's CDR3 is CASSLSAGGPVTGELFF. In DNA, the CDR3 is TGTGCCAGCAGCTTATCAGCGGGGGGGCCGGTAACCGGGGAGCTGTTTTTT.

This sequence joins TRBV5-5 and TRBJ2-7; D assignment may be TRBD1 or TRBD2 (5 bases each). CDR3 length equals 13 residues. Looked up from germline, CDR1 is SGHKS and CDR2 is YYEKEE (reference sequence). The V gene lost 0 bases and the J gene lost 3 bases, with 7 bases spanning the gap. CDR3 protein: CASSLVGVYEQYV. The CDR3 bases are TGTGCCAGCAGCTTGGTGGGGGTCTACGAGCAGTACGTC.

This rearrangement joins TRBV13 to TRBJ1-2; the match to TRBD1 covers 9 bases. Looked up from germline, CDR1 is PRHDT and CDR2 is FYEKMQ (reference sequence). With V trimmed by 6 bases and J by 4 bases, 9 bases remained unmatched. The CDR3 spans 15 residues. The CDR3 spells CASRSRQGEGYGYTF. CDR3 coding DNA: TGTGCCAGCAGAAGCCGACAGGGGGAGGGCTATGGCTACACCTTC.

This clone has just a few counts. The chain is built from TRBV5-1 and TRBJ2-2; D gene unclear. V was shortened by 2 bases and J by 2 bases, with 16 bases between the two germline ends. CDR1 SGHRS and CDR2 YFSETQ come from the germline V gene. CDR3 size: 17 residues. The CDR3 bases are TGCGCCAGCAGCTTATCAACGTCCGCTTCCAACACCGGGGAGCTGTTTTTT. Encoded protein: CASSLSTSASNTGELFF.

The chain links TRBV6-5 to TRBJ2-7; D perhaps matches TRBD1 (6 bases). V was clipped by 2 bases and J by 7 bases, with 12 bases between them. Germline V CDR1 and CDR2: MNHEY, SVGAGI. The CDR3 length is 13 residues. CDR3 sequence reads: CASSYRSQGEQYV. The CDR3 DNA reads TGTGCCAGCAGTTACCGCTCACAGGGAGAGCAGTACGTC.